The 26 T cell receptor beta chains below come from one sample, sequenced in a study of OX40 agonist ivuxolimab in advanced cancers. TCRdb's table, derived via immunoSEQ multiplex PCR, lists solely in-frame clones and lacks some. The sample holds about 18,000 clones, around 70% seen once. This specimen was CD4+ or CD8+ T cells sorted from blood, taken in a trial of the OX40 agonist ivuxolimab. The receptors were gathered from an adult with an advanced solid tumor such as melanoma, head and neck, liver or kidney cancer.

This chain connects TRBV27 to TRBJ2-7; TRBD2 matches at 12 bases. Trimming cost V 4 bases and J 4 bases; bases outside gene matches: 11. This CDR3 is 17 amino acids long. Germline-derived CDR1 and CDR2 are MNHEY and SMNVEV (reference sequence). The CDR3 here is CASSSLAGGPQEYEQYF. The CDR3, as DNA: TGTGCCAGCAGTTCACTAGCGGGAGGACCGCAGGAATACGAGCAGTACTTC.

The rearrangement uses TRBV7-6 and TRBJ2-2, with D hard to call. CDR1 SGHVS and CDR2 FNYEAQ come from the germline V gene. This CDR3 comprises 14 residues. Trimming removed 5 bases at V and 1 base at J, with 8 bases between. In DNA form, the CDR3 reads TGTGCCAGCAGCCCCGACTGGAACACCGGGGAGCTGTTTTTT. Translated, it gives CASSPDWNTGELFF.

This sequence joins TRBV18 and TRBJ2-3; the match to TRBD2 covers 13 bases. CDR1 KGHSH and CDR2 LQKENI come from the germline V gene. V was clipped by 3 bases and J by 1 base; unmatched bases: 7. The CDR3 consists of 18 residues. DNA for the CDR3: TGTGCCAGCTCACCGCGACTAGCGGGAGGAGCGGGCACAGATACGCAGTATTTT. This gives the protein CASSPRLAGGAGTDTQYF.

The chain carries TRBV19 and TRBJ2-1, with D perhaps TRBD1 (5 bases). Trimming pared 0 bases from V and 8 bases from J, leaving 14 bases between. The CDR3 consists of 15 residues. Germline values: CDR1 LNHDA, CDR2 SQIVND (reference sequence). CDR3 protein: CASSIDGARNDEQFF. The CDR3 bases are TGTGCCAGTAGTATAGATGGGGCGAGAAACGATGAGCAGTTCTTC.

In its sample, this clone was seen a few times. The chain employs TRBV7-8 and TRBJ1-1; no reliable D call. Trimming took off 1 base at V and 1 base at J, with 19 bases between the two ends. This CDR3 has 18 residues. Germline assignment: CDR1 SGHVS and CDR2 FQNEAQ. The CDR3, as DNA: TGTGCCAGCAGCTTAGTAGGGCTCGGAGGGTCAAGGAACACTGAAGCTTTCTTT. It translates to CASSLVGLGGSRNTEAFF.

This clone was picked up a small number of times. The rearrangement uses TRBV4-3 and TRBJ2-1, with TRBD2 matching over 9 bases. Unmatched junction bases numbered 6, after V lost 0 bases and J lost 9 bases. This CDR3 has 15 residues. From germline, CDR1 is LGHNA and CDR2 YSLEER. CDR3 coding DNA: TGCGCCAGCAGCCAAGACGAGCGGGAGGCTCCTGAGCAGTTCTTC. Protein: CASSQDEREAPEQFF.

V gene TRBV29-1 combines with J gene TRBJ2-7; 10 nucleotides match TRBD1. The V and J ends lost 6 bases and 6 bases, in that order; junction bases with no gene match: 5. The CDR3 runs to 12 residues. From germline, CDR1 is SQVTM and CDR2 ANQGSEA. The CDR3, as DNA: TGCAGCGTCAGACAGGGGGCGGCCGAGCAGTACTTC. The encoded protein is CSVRQGAAEQYF.

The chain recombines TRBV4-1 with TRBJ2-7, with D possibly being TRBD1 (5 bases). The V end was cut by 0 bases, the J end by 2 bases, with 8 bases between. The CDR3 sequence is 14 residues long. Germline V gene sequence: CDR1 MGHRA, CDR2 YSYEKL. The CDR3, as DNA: TGCGCCAGCAGCCAAGACCCAGGGACCTACGAGCAGTACTTC. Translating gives CASSQDPGTYEQYF.

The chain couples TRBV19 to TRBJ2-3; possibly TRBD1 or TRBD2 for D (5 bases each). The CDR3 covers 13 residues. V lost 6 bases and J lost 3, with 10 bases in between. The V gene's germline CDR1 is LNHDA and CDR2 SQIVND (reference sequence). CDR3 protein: CASRLGPTDTQYF. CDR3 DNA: TGTGCCAGTAGACTGGGACCGACAGATACGCAGTATTTT.

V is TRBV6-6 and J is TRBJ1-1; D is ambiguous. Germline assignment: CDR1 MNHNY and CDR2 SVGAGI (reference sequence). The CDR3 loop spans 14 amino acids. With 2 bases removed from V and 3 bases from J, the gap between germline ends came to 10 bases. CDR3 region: CASSYEGADTEAFF. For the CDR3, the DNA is TGTGCCAGCAGTTACGAGGGAGCGGACACTGAAGCTTTCTTT.

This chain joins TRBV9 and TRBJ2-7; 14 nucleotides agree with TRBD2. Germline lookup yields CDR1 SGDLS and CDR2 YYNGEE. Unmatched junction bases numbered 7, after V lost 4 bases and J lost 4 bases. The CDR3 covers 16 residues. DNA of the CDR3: TGTGCCAGCAGCCCGAGACTAGCGGGAGGGTTATACGAGCAGTACTTC. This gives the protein CASSPRLAGGLYEQYF.

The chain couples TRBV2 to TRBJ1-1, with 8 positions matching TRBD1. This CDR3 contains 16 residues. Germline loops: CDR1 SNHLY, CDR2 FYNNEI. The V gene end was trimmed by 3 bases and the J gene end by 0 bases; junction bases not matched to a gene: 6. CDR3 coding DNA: TGTGCCAGCAGTGAGAGCACGACAGGGGTGAACACTGAAGCTTTCTTT. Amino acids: CASSESTTGVNTEAFF.

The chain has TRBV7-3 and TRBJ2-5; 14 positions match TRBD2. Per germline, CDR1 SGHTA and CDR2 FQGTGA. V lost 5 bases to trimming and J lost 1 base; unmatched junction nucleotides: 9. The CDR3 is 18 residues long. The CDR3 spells CASSPGLAGAGLQETQYF. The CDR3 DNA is TGTGCCAGCAGCCCGGGACTAGCGGGGGCGGGGCTCCAAGAGACCCAGTACTTC. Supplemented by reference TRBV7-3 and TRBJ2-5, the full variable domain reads GAGVSQTPSNKVTEKGKYVELRCDPISGHTALYWYRQSLGQGPEFLIYFQGTGAADDSGLPNDRFFAVRPEGSVSTLKIQRTERGDSAVYLCASSPGLAGAGLQETQYFGPGTRLLVL.

The CDR3 coding sequence is TGTGCCAGCAGCTTAGTTGTCACTATTCAAGAGACCCAGTACTTC. Protein: CASSLVVTIQETQYF. This sequence joins TRBV7-9 and TRBJ2-5; D call uncertain. The CDR3 contains 15 residues. The germline gives CDR1 SEHNR, CDR2 FQNEAQ (reference sequence). Trimming took off 1 base at V and 2 bases at J, with 11 bases between the two ends.

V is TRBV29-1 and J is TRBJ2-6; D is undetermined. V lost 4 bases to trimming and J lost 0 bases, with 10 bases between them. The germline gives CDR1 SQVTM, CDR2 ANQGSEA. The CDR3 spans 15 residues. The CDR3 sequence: CSVVAQSSGANVLTF. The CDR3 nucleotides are TGCAGCGTTGTCGCGCAGAGCTCTGGGGCCAACGTCCTGACTTTC.

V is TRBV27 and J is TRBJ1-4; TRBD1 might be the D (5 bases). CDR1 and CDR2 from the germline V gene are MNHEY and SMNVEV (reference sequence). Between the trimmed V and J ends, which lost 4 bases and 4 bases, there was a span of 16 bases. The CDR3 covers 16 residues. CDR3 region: CASSSYDGDLNEKLFF. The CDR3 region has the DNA TGTGCCAGCAGTTCCTATGACGGGGACCTTAATGAAAAACTGTTTTTT.

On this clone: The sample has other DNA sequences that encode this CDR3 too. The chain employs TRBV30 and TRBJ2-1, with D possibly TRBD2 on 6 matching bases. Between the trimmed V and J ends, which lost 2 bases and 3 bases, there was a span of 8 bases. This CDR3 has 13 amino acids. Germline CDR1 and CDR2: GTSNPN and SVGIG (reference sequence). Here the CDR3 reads CAWSTGSYNEQFF. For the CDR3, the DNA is TGTGCCTGGAGTACCGGGAGCTACAATGAGCAGTTCTTC.

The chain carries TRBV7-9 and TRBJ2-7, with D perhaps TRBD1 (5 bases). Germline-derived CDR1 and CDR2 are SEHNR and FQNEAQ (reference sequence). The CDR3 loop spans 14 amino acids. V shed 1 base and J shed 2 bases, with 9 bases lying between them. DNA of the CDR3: TGTGCCAGCAGCTTAGAAGACAGTCCCTACGAGCAGTACTTC. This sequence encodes CASSLEDSPYEQYF.

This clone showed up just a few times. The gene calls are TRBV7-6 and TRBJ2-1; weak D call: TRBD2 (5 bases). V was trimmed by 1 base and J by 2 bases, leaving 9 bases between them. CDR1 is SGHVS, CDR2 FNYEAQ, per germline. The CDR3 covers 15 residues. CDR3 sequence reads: CASSLDGEPYNEQFF. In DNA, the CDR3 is TGTGCCAGCAGCTTAGACGGGGAGCCCTACAATGAGCAGTTCTTC.

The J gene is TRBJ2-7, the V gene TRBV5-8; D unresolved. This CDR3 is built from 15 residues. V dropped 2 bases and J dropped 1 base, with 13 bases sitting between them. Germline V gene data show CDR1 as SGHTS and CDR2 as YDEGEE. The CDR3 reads CASSFGSFNSYEQYF. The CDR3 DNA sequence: TGTGCCAGCAGCTTCGGCAGCTTTAATTCCTACGAGCAGTACTTC.

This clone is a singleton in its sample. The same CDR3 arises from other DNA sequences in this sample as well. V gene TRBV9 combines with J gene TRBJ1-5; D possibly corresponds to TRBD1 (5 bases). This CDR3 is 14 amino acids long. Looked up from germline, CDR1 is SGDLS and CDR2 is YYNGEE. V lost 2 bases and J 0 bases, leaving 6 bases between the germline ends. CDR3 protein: CASSVGGSNQPQHF. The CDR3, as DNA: TGTGCCAGCAGCGTCGGGGGTAGCAATCAGCCCCAGCATTTT.

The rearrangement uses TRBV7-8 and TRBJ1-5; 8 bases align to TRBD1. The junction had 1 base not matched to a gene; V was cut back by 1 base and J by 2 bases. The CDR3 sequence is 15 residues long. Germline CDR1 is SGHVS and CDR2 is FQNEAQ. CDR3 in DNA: TGTGCCAGCAGCTTAGTGGACAGGGGCAATCAGCCCCAGCATTTT. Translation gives CASSLVDRGNQPQHF.

CDR3 DNA: TGTGCCAGCAGCTCCTATAGCAGAATTAGCACAGATACGCAGTATTTT. It is translated as CASSSYSRISTDTQYF. This chain links TRBV5-4 with TRBJ2-3; the D is unclear. Trimming shortened V by 3 bases and J by 0 bases, and 14 bases separated the two germline ends. This CDR3 region has 16 residues. Per the germline V gene, CDR1 is SGHNT and CDR2 is YYREEE (reference sequence).

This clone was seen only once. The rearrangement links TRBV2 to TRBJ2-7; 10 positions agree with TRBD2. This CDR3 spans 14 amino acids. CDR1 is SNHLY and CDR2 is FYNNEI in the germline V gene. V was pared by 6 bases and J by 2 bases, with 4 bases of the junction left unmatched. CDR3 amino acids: CASSLAGATYEQYF. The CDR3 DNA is TGTGCCAGCAGCCTAGCGGGAGCCACCTACGAGCAGTACTTC.

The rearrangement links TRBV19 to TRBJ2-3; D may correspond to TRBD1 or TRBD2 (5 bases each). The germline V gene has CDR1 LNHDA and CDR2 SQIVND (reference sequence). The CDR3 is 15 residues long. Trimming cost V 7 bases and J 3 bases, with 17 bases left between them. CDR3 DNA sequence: TGTGCCAGTACCATAGGTGGGACCGTGACAGATACGCAGTATTTT. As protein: CASTIGGTVTDTQYF.

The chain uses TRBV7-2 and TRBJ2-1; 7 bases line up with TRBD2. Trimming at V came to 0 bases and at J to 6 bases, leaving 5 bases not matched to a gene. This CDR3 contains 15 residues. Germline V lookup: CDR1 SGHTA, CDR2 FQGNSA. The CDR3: CASSLAESGINEQFF. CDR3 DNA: TGTGCCAGCAGCTTAGCGGAGAGCGGGATCAATGAGCAGTTCTTC.